The 19 T cell receptor beta chains listed next were all sequenced from one sample in a study of shared clonotypes between healthy human individuals. The repertoire was sequenced with immunoSEQ multiplex PCR; TCRdb's copy has only in-frame clones and lacks some. Among about 480,000 clones, 79% were seen once, and the ten largest hold 10% to 15%. The source material was PBMCs. These receptors were obtained from a woman aged 40 to 49 in good health. Some clones in this sample may be carry-over from other donors' samples.

The V gene is TRBV27, the J gene TRBJ2-2; no reliable D call. Germline CDR1 and CDR2: MNHEY and SMNVEV (reference sequence). This CDR3 has 17 amino acids. Trimming stripped 3 bases from V and 0 bases from J, with 14 bases between. The CDR3 is CASSFTIRHTNTGELFF. DNA for the CDR3: TGTGCCAGCAGTTTCACCATTAGACACACGAACACCGGGGAGCTGTTTTTT.

The CDR3 loop reads CASWTGGSGANVLTF. CDR3 nucleotide sequence: TGTGCCAGCTGGACAGGGGGTTCTGGGGCCAACGTCCTGACTTTC. The genes are TRBV19 and TRBJ2-6; TRBD1 matches 10 bases. V shed 9 bases, J shed 1 base, and the junction held 3 bases outside the gene matches. The CDR3 has 15 amino acids. CDR1 and CDR2 from the germline V gene are LNHDA and SQIVND (reference sequence).

The V gene is TRBV7-9, the J gene TRBJ2-7; 8 nucleotides align to TRBD1. The germline V gene has CDR1 SEHNR and CDR2 FQNEAQ (reference sequence). The V segment lost 1 base and the J segment 2 bases; nucleotides outside the gene matches: 10. The CDR3 is 17 amino acids. In DNA, the CDR3 is TGTGCCAGCAGCTTAGTAGGGGGGTGGACAGGGCCCTACGAGCAGTACTTC. Translated, it gives CASSLVGGWTGPYEQYF. The complete variable domain, with remaining parts taken from reference TRBV7-9 and TRBJ2-7, reads DTGVSQNPRHKITKRGQNVTFRCDPISEHNRLYWYRQTLGQGPEFLTYFQNEAQLEKSRLLSDRFSAERPKGSFSTLEIQRTEQGDSAMYLCASSLVGGWTGPYEQYFGPGTRLTVT.

The V gene is TRBV7-2, the J gene TRBJ1-3; D remains unclear. Germline V gene data show CDR1 as SGHTA and CDR2 as FQGNSA. V was shortened by 1 base and J by 0 bases, with 4 bases between the two germline ends. The CDR3 has 14 amino acids. The CDR3 here is CASSLDLSGNTIYF. The DNA for the CDR3 is TGTGCCAGCAGCTTAGACCTCTCTGGAAACACCATATATTTT.

The genes are TRBV6-1 and TRBJ2-3, with D perhaps assigned TRBD1 or TRBD2 (6 bases each). CDR1 and CDR2 (germline): MNHNS, SASEGT. The V gene lost 4 bases and the J gene lost 0 bases, with 11 bases spanning the gap. CDR3 length: 15 amino acids. CDR3 region: CASSAGASSTDTQYF. The DNA for the CDR3 is TGTGCCAGCAGTGCGGGGGCTTCTAGCACAGATACGCAGTATTTT.

This clone has only one observation. This chain links TRBV29-1 with TRBJ2-2; D is ambiguous. Germline V gives CDR1 SQVTM, CDR2 ANQGSEA. This CDR3 is built from 14 residues. Trimming left V 6 bases short and J 4 bases short, with 15 bases between. CDR3: CSVYPGPVTGELFF. CDR3 sequence (DNA): TGCAGCGTCTACCCAGGACCGGTCACCGGGGAGCTGTTTTTT.

A remark on this clone: A far larger clone lies a single base away; this is likely a read error. The chain joins TRBV2 to TRBJ2-7; maybe TRBD2 (6 bases). The CDR3 runs to 14 residues. Germline V gene lookup returns CDR1 SNHLY and CDR2 FYNNEI. The CDR3 reads CASKFRDLSYEQHF. Written as DNA, the CDR3 is TGTGCCAGCAAGTTCCGGGACTTGTCCTACGAGCAGCACTTC.

The gene calls are TRBV7-3 and TRBJ2-7, with 8 positions matching TRBD1. J gave up 5 bases and V 5 bases, and 8 bases lay outside the gene matches. Germline V gene data show CDR1 as SGHTA and CDR2 as FQGTGA. The CDR3 runs to 14 residues. The CDR3 is CASSPRDRPNEQYF. The CDR3 DNA sequence: TGTGCCAGCAGCCCTCGGGACAGGCCCAACGAGCAGTACTTC.

The chain links TRBV9 to TRBJ2-3, with TRBD2 as a possible D gene (6 bases). The V gene lost 0 bases and the J gene lost 1 base, with 9 bases spanning the gap. Germline assignment: CDR1 SGDLS and CDR2 YYNGEE. The CDR3 loop spans 15 amino acids. The CDR3 DNA reads TGTGCCAGCAGCGTAGCGGGAGAGGGCACAGATACGCAGTATTTT. Protein: CASSVAGEGTDTQYF.

This rearrangement joins TRBV19 to TRBJ2-3; the D is unclear. The V and J ends lost 3 bases and 6 bases respectively, with 7 bases between them. The CDR3 is 12 amino acids. Germline V CDR1 and CDR2: LNHDA, SQIVND (reference sequence). The CDR3 nucleotides read TGTGCCAGTAGTATTGGGCTGGATACGCAGTATTTT. It codes for CASSIGLDTQYF.

In this sample, this clone turned up once. The rearrangement joins TRBV6-1 to TRBJ1-2; 9 bases match TRBD1. Germline loops: CDR1 MNHNS, CDR2 SASEGT. The V and J ends lost 2 bases and 0 bases, in that order; junction bases with no gene match: 4. The CDR3 is 16 amino acids. The CDR3 bases are TGTGCCAGCAGTGAATGGGACAGGGTAGCTAACTATGGCTACACCTTC. It yields the protein CASSEWDRVANYGYTF.

This clone has only a few counts. The junction differs from germline at one of its ends, possibly a read error. The chain combines TRBV7-7 with TRBJ1-1, with D possibly TRBD1 on 5 matching bases. This CDR3 has 13 amino acids. Germline CDR1 reads SSHAT; CDR2 reads FNYEAQ (reference sequence). CDR3 residues: CASSLARGAEAFF. In DNA, the CDR3 is TGTGCTAGCAGCTTAGCGCGGGGGGCTGAAGCTTTCTTT.

This clone was detected once. The chain uses TRBV29-1 and TRBJ1-2; no clear D gene. V was cut by 0 bases and J by 7 bases, with 18 bases left in between. CDR3 size: 15 residues. From germline, CDR1 is SQVTM and CDR2 ANQGSEA. DNA of the CDR3: TGCAGCGTTGAAGATGGTGGCCGTATCCGCGGTGGCTACACCTTC. Translated: CSVEDGGRIRGGYTF.

This CDR3 is CAITMGTSGINEQFF. The CDR3 nucleotides are TGTGCCATTACAATGGGGACTAGCGGGATAAATGAGCAGTTCTTC. This chain joins TRBV10-3 and TRBJ2-1, with TRBD2 matching over 13 bases. Germline V CDR1 and CDR2: ENHRY, SYGVKD. The V and J ends lost 9 bases and 7 bases, in that order; junction bases with no gene match: 9. This CDR3 is 15 amino acids long.

CDR3 nucleotides: TGTGCCAGCAGCCCTCGGCTAGCGGGGCTTTACGAGCAGTACTTC. It specifies CASSPRLAGLYEQYF. The V call is TRBV7-2, the J call TRBJ2-7, with 9 bases lining up with TRBD2. Germline V CDR1 and CDR2: SGHTA, FQGNSA. This CDR3 is built from 15 residues. Trimming cost V 5 bases and J 4 bases; bases outside gene matches: 9.

This chain joins TRBV7-2 and TRBJ2-1; TRBD2 matches 14 bases. Trimming cost V 5 bases and J 9 bases; bases outside gene matches: 9. Germline V gene data show CDR1 as SGHTA and CDR2 as FQGNSA. The CDR3 is 16 residues long. DNA of the CDR3: TGTGCCAGCAGCCCAAGGACTAGCGGGAGGTTTGGTGAGCAGTTCTTC. Protein sequence: CASSPRTSGRFGEQFF.

The V call is TRBV4-1, the J call TRBJ1-2, with D perhaps matching TRBD1 (6 bases). V lost 0 bases to trimming and J lost 5 bases, with 13 bases between them. The CDR3 runs to 15 residues. Per the germline V gene, CDR1 is MGHRA and CDR2 is YSYEKL. The CDR3, as DNA: TGCGCCAGCAGCCAAGAATTGGGGGGCGCTTATGGCTACACCTTC. It specifies CASSQELGGAYGYTF.

This rearrangement joins TRBV7-3 to TRBJ2-2; no reliable D call. This CDR3 is 16 amino acids long. Trimming took off 5 bases at V and 2 bases at J, with 15 bases between the two ends. The germline CDR1 and CDR2 sequences are SGHTA and FQGTGA. The CDR3 DNA reads TGTGCCAGCAGCCCAAGACGTGGCACAAACACCGGGGAGCTGTTTTTT. Translated: CASSPRRGTNTGELFF.

V is TRBV10-2 and J is TRBJ2-1, with TRBD1 matching over 7 bases. This CDR3 contains 12 residues. The germline V gene encodes CDR1 WSHSY and CDR2 SAAADI. Trimming cost V 7 bases and J 6 bases; bases outside gene matches: 3. The CDR3 region has the DNA TGCGCCAGCACGGGGACAGCCAATGAGCAGTTCTTC. It is translated as CASTGTANEQFF.